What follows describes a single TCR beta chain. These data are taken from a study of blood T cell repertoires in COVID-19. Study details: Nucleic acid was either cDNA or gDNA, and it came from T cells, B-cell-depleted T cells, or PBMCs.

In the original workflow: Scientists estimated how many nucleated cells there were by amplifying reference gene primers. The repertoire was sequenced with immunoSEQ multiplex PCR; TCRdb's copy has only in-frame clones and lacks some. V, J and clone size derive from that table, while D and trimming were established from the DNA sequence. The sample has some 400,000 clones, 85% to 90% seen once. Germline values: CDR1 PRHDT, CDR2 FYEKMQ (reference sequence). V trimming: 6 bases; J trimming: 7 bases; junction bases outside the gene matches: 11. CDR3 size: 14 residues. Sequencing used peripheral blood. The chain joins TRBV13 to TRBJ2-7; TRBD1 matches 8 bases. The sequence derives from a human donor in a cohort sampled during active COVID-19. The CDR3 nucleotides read TGTGCCAGCAGATCGACAGGGGCGAGGAGGGAGCAGTACTTC. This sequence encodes CASRSTGARREQYF.